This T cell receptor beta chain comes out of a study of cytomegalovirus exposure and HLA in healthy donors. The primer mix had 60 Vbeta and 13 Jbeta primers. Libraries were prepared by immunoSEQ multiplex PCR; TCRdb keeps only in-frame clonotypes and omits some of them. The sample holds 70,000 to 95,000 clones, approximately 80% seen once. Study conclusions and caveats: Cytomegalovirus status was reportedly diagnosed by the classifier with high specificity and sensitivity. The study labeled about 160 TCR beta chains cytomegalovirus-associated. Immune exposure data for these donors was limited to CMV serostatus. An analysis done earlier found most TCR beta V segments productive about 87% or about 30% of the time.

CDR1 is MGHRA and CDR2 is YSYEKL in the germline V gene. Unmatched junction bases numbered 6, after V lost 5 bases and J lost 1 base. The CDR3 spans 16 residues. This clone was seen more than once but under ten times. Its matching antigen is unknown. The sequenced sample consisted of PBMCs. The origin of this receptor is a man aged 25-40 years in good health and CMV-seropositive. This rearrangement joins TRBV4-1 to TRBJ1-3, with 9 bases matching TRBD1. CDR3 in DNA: TGCGCCAGCAGCTCCTGGGACAGGGTATCTGGAAACACCATATATTTT. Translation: CASSSWDRVSGNTIYF.